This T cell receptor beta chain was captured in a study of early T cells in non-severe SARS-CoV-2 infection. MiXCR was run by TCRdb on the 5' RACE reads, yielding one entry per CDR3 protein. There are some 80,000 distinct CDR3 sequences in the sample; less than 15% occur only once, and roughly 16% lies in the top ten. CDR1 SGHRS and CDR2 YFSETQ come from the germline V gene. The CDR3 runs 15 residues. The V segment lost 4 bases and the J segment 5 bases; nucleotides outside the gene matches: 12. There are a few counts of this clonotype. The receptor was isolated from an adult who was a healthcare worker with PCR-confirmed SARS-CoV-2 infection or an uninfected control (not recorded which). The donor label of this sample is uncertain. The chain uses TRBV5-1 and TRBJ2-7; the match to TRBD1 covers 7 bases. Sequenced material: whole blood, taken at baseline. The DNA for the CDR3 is TGCGCCAGCAGCCTAGAAAAGGGACAGATCGACGAGCAGTACTTC. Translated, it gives CASSLEKGQIDEQYF.